One and the same sample provided the 14 T cell receptor beta chains below, sequenced in a study of Graves' ophthalmopathy and Graves' hyperthyroidism. From RNA, the CDR3 regions of TCR beta chains were amplified and sequenced. Scientists carried out first-round RT-PCR using HTBI primers and then a second-round multiplex PCR. TCRdb ran MiXCR on the multiplex PCR reads and lists one entry per CDR3 protein. The sample holds about 700,000 distinct CDR3 sequences; 40% are singletons and the top ten take 40% to 55%. Material: peripheral blood. All receptors derive from an adult man with Graves' ophthalmopathy.

The V call is TRBV9, the J call TRBJ2-3, with D unclear. V was pared by 0 bases and J by 0 bases, with 8 bases between. Per the germline V gene, CDR1 is SGDLS and CDR2 is YYNGEE. This CDR3 region has 15 residues. The chain's CDR3 is CASSVGQVSTDTQYF. The DNA of the CDR3 is TGTGCCAGCAGCGTAGGGCAGGTTAGCACAGATACGCAGTATTTT. The full variable domain, its missing parts supplied by reference TRBV9 and TRBJ2-3, is DSGVTQTPKHLITATGQRVTLRCSPRSGDLSVYWYQQSLDQGLQFLIQYYNGEERAKGNILERFSAQQFPDLHSELNLSSLELGDSALYFCASSVGQVSTDTQYFGPGTRLTVL.

The chain recombines TRBV7-9 with TRBJ2-2; either TRBD1 or TRBD2 may supply D (5 bases each). Trimming removed 1 base from V and 6 bases from J, with 9 bases in between. Germline V CDR1 and CDR2: SEHNR, FQNEAQ (reference sequence). The CDR3 is made up of 14 amino acids. CDR3 DNA: TGTGCCAGCAGCTTAGATGTGGGGGCCGGGGAGCTGTTTTTT. This gives the protein CASSLDVGAGELFF.

The CDR3 DNA follows: TGTGCCAGCAGCCACAGGGCGTCCACCGGGGAGCTGTTTTTT. Its protein product is CASSHRASTGELFF. The chain recombines TRBV7-6 with TRBJ2-2, with a weak D call TRBD1 (6 bases). Germline loops: CDR1 SGHVS, CDR2 FNYEAQ. V lost 5 bases and J lost 4, with 11 bases in between. This CDR3 spans 14 amino acids.

The chain links TRBV15 to TRBJ2-7; no reliable D call. The J call may be in error: the DNA end matches TRBJ2-1 better. This CDR3 spans 12 amino acids. Germline lookup yields CDR1 LNHNV and CDR2 YYDKDF (reference sequence). The CDR3 loop is CATSSSPNEQFF. The CDR3 DNA reads as TGTGCCACCAGCAGTTCCCCTAATGAGCAGTTCTTC.

This clonotype was seen ten or more times. This sequence joins TRBV29-1 and TRBJ2-7; D is perhaps TRBD2 (6 bases). CDR1 and CDR2 (germline): SQVTM, ANQGSEA. This CDR3 region has 12 residues. CDR3 DNA: TGCAGTCGGAGGGGTTGGTCCTACGAGCAGTACTTC. It encodes CSRRGWSYEQYF.

This clonotype was detected a few times. The chain has TRBV25-1 and TRBJ2-2; D unclear. Between the trimmed V and J ends, which lost 5 bases and 4 bases, there was a span of 14 bases. The CDR3 is 15 amino acids. CDR1 is MGHDK and CDR2 is SYGVNS in the germline V gene. In DNA, the CDR3 is TGTGCCAGCAGTTTATTGGTTCAGGTCACCGGGGAGCTGTTTTTT. Translating it yields CASSLLVQVTGELFF.

On this clonotype: This may arise from a read error, as a much more abundant clone is one base away. J is TRBJ1-6 and V is TRBV25-1; 7 nucleotides align to TRBD1. V lost 7 bases to trimming and J lost 3 bases; unmatched junction nucleotides: 6. The length of the CDR3 is 15 residues. Germline V gene lookup returns CDR1 MGHDK and CDR2 SYGVNS. The CDR3 nucleotides are TGTGCCAGCAACCCGAGACAGGGCTATAATTCACCCCTCCACTTT. Amino acids: CASNPRQGYNSPLHF.

There are a few counts of this clonotype. The CDR3 sequence is CASRDRGINEKLFF. In nucleotides, the CDR3 is TGTGCCAGTAGAGACCGGGGGATTAATGAAAAACTGTTTTTT. This rearrangement joins TRBV19 to TRBJ1-4; D is possibly TRBD1 (5 bases). The CDR3 has 14 residues. Germline lookup yields CDR1 LNHDA and CDR2 SQIVND (reference sequence). Trimming left V 6 bases short and J 4 bases short, with 12 bases between. The entire variable domain, with the rest obtained from reference TRBV19 and TRBJ1-4, is as follows: DGGITQSPKYLFRKEGQNVTLSCEQNLNHDAMYWYRQDPGQGLRLIYYSQIVNDFQKGDIAEGYSVSREKKESFPLTVTSAQKNPTAFYLCASRDRGINEKLFFGSGTQLSVL.

This chain joins TRBV20-1 and TRBJ1-5; TRBD1 might be the D (5 bases). V gave up 3 bases and J gave up 11 bases, with 20 bases separating them. This CDR3 has 14 amino acids. The germline gives CDR1 DFQATT, CDR2 SNEGSKA (reference sequence). The CDR3, as DNA: TGCAGTGCTAGCGCGGGACTGATGAGGGAGACCCAGCATTTT. It codes for CSASAGLMRETQHF.

On this clonotype: At one end, the junction sequence differs from germline, possibly due to a read error. The chain is built from TRBV10-3 and TRBJ1-4, with D possibly matching TRBD1 (5 bases). The CDR3 spans 15 residues. Germline assignment: CDR1 ENHRY and CDR2 SYGVKD. CDR3 coding DNA: TGTGCCAGCAGTTACATGGGGCGGCCTAATGAAAAACTGTTTTTT. Residues: CASSYMGRPNEKLFF.

The genes are TRBV2 and TRBJ1-2; tentatively, D is TRBD1 (6 bases). This CDR3 spans 15 amino acids. The germline CDR1 and CDR2 sequences are SNHLY and FYNNEI. V was pared by 5 bases and J by 4 bases, with 17 bases between. CDR3 nucleotides: TGTGCCAGCAGTTCCCTGAGGGGAGGGGGCTATGGCTACACCTTC. Translation: CASSSLRGGGYGYTF.

This chain links TRBV20-1 with TRBJ2-5, with TRBD1 as a possible D gene (5 bases). In germline, CDR1 is DFQATT, CDR2 SNEGSKA (reference sequence). V shed 6 bases and J shed 2 bases, with 22 bases lying between them. The CDR3 has 16 amino acids. CDR3 amino acids: CSASPNDRATQETQYF. DNA of the CDR3: TGCAGTGCCAGCCCAAACGACAGAGCTACTCAAGAGACCCAGTACTTC.

As for this clonotype: A much larger clonotype is one base distant, so this may be a read error. The chain is built from TRBV11-1 and TRBJ1-2, with 7 bases lining up with TRBD1. Looked up from germline, CDR1 is SGHAT and CDR2 is FQDESV (reference sequence). Trimming cost V 7 bases and J 4 bases; bases outside gene matches: 6. The CDR3 runs to 13 residues. The CDR3 loop reads CASNPGGTYGYTF. The CDR3 nucleotides are TGTGCCAGCAATCCAGGGGGGACCTATGGCTACACCTTC.

In this sample, this clonotype turned up many times. The chain uses TRBV19 and TRBJ1-4; 8 bases align to TRBD1. The V gene end was trimmed by 10 bases and the J gene end by 5 bases; junction bases not matched to a gene: 6. The CDR3 consists of 13 residues. Germline V gene lookup returns CDR1 LNHDA and CDR2 SQIVND (reference sequence). The CDR3 DNA reads as TGTGCCACCCGACAGGGGACCAATGAAAAACTGTTTTTT. It codes for CATRQGTNEKLFF.